This T cell receptor (beta chain) emerged from a study of neurological immune-mediated disorders. This clonotype appeared many times. Antigen specificity is unknown. The cDNA was generated through 5'RACE incorporating 10-nucleotide random UMIs. Over 160 million TCR-beta sequences (from 15-18 subjects) were yielded by each sequencing run. TCRdb reanalysed the 5' RACE reads using MiXCR and keeps one entry per CDR3 protein. The sample carries some 60,000 distinct CDR3 sequences, around a tenth recorded once. Time point in this sample: longitudinal time-point 1 (baseline). The starting material, 2 million PBMCs stored at -80 C, gave rise to the unsorted libraries. Regarding the study as a whole: HTLV-1-associated myelopathy had the most TCR clonal expansion, while multiple sclerosis had the least, a level that fell below healthy controls.

Deletions cut 0 bases from V and 4 bases from J, with 8 bases between. CDR1 SGDLS and CDR2 YYNGEE come from the germline V gene. The CDR3 spans 14 residues. Sequencing was carried out using PBMCs. The TCR sequence derives from a male donor with HTLV-1-associated myelopathy (HAM/TSP). The chain carries TRBV9 and TRBJ1-5; no firm D call. In DNA, the CDR3 is TGTGCCAGCAGCGTAGAAGGGATTAATCAGCCCCAGCATTTT. This translates into CASSVEGINQPQHF. The full variable domain, completed using reference TRBV9 and TRBJ1-5, is DSGVTQTPKHLITATGQRVTLRCSPRSGDLSVYWYQQSLDQGLQFLIQYYNGEERAKGNILERFSAQQFPDLHSELNLSSLELGDSALYFCASSVEGINQPQHFGDGTRLSIL.